The clone carrying this T cell receptor beta chain was counted between two and nine times. Its matching antigen is unknown. Documented time point: patch test 1, 2 weeks after DPC sensitization. The sample's treatment: therapeutic diphenylcyclopropenone sensitization with weekly scalp DPC. V lost 6 bases and J lost 0, with 11 bases in between. In germline, CDR1 is SQVTM, CDR2 ANQGSEA. This CDR3 spans 13 amino acids. These data are taken from a study of human T cells and chemical hapten exposure. Overall study: Patch tests containing 0.01% DPC, applied to the upper back, were read at 6 days.

In TCRdb, the RACE reads were re-called with MiXCR into one record per CDR3 protein. The sample comprises 340,000 or so distinct CDR3 sequences, around 7% of which are singletons, and approximately 8.9% rests with the top ten. Findings of the study overall: The immune response of these alopecia patients might not match healthy individuals'.

The sequenced sample was whole blood, obtained in connection with sensitization to the hapten diphenylcyclopropenone (DPC). The TCR originated in a woman between 18 and 30 years old with alopecia areata. Some clones in this sample may be carry-over from other donors' samples. The gene calls are TRBV29-1 and TRBJ1-1, with TRBD1 as a possible D gene (5 bases). The CDR3 DNA is TGCAGCGTCGGGGGAGGGATGAACACTGAAGCTTTCTTT. It codes for CSVGGGMNTEAFF.